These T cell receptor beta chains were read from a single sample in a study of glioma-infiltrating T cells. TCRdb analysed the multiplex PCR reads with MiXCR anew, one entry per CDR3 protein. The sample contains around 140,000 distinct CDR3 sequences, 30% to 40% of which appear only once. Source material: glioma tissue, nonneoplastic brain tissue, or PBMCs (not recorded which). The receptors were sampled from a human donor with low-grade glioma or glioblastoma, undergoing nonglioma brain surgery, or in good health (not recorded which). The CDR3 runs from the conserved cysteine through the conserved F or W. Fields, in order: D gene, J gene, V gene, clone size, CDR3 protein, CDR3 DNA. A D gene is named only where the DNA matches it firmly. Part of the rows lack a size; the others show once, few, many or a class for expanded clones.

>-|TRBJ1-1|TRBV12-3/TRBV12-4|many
CASSPQTVLNTEAFF
TGTGCCAGCAGTCCCCAAACAGTTCTGAACACTGAAGCTTTCTTT
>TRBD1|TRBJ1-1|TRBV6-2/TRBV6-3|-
CASSPGQGLGNTEAFF
TGTGCCAGCAGCCCAGGACAGGGGCTGGGGAACACTGAAGCTTTCTTT
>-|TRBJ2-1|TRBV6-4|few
CASSESAPYNEQFF
TGTGCCAGCAGTGAGTCTGCCCCCTACAATGAGCAGTTCTTC
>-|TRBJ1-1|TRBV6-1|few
CASSELDVWSNTEAFF
TGTGCCAGCAGTGAATTGGACGTTTGGAGCAACACTGAAGCTTTCTTT
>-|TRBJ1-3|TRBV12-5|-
CASGFSGASGNTIYF
TGTGCTAGTGGTTTTTCTGGAGCCTCTGGAAACACCATATATTTT
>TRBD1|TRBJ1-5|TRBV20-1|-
CSARLAGGSQPQHF
TGCAGTGCTAGACTTGCAGGGGGAAGTCAGCCCCAGCATTTT
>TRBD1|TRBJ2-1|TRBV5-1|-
CASSSSGQGYNEQFF
TGCGCCAGCAGCTCCTCCGGACAGGGCTACAATGAGCAGTTCTTC
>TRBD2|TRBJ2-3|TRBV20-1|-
CSARGGGGGRADTQYF
TGCAGTGCTAGAGGGGGCGGCGGGGGGCGTGCAGATACGCAGTATTTT
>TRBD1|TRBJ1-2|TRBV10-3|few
CAISVQGNYGYTF
TGTGCCATCAGCGTACAGGGGAACTATGGCTACACCTTC
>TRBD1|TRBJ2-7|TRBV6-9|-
CASSYTAGQGVAEQYF
TGTGCCAGCAGCTATACGGCCGGACAGGGGGTTGCCGAGCAGTACTTC
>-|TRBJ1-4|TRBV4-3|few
CASSEASLDEKLFF
TGCGCCAGCAGCGAAGCGTCCTTGGACGAAAAACTGTTTTTT
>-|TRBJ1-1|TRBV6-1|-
CASSAKGDGHSEAFF
TGTGCCAGCAGTGCGAAGGGGGACGGGCACTCTGAAGCTTTCTTT
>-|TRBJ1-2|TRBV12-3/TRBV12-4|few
CASSTPQGFNGYTF
TGTGCCAGCAGTACACCACAGGGATTCAATGGCTACACCTTC
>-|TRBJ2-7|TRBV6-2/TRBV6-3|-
CASRTDSTEQHF
TGTGCCAGCAGAACGGACTCGACCGAGCAGCACTTC
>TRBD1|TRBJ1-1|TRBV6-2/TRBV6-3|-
CASREQGENTEAFF
TGTGCCAGCAGAGAACAGGGGGAGAACACTGAAGCTTTCTTT
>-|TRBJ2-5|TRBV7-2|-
CASSLAGRVIGETQYF
TGTGCCAGCAGCTTAGCCGGCAGGGTTATCGGAGAGACCCAGTACTTC
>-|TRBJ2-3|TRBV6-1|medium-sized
CASSPLSTDTQYF
TGTGCCAGCAGTCCCCTGAGCACAGATACGCAGTATTTT
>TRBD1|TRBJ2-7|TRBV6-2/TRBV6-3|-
CASSPGGGPLAEQYF
TGTGCCAGCTCCCCAGGGGGTGGTCCCCTCGCCGAGCAGTACTTC
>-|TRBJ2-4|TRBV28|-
CASSFSEGAKNIQYF
TGTGCCAGCAGTTTTAGCGAAGGAGCCAAAAACATTCAGTACTTC
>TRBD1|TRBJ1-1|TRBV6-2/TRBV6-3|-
CASSAMTGDTEAFF
TGTGCCAGCAGTGCAATGACAGGGGATACTGAAGCTTTCTTT
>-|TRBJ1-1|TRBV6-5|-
CASSYGQGDTEAFF
TGTGCCAGCAGTTACGGGCAGGGTGACACTGAAGCTTTCTTT
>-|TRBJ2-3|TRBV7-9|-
CASSLSQGHLDTQYF
TGTGCCAGCAGCTTAAGTCAGGGACATTTAGATACGCAGTATTTT
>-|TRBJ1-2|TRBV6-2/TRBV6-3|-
CASSYSVDAGYGYTF
TGTGCCAGCAGTTACTCTGTGGACGCAGGCTATGGCTACACCTTC
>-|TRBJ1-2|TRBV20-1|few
CSARDDMTGYGYTF
TGCAGTGCTAGAGATGACATGACTGGATATGGCTACACCTTC
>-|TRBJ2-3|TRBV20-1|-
CSARVVDTQYF
TGCAGTGCTAGAGTTGTAGATACGCAGTATTTT